The 22 T cell receptor beta chains below come from one sample, sequenced in a study of CD8 T cells in cerebrospinal fluid in Alzheimer's disease. From its re-call of the 10x single-cell sequencing reads, TCRdb lists each CDR3 protein once, without DNA. This sample contains under 900 distinct CDR3 sequences. Sequenced: cerebrospinal fluid. These receptors originate from a human donor with Parkinson's disease.

This clonotype counts as medium-sized by frequency. The J gene is TRBJ1-1, the V gene TRBV10-2. CDR1 and CDR2 (germline): WSHSY, SAAADI. The CDR3 sequence is 13 residues long. The CDR3 sequence: CASSDEVNTEAFF.

The rearrangement links TRBV7-2 to TRBJ1-6; the TRBD1 assignment by TCRdb is unverifiable without DNA. The CDR3 is 14 amino acids. Germline values: CDR1 SGHTA, CDR2 FQGNSA. The CDR3 here is CASSEDRALPPLHF.

This clonotype counts as medium-sized by frequency. J is TRBJ1-6 and V is TRBV7-2; without DNA, the TCRdb call of TRBD1 cannot be checked. Germline V gene lookup returns CDR1 SGHTA and CDR2 FQGNSA. The length of the CDR3 is 15 residues. This CDR3 reads CASSSGQALSSPLHF.

This clonotype registers large by frequency. This chain uses TRBV7-9 with TRBJ2-7. This CDR3 contains 12 residues. Germline lookup yields CDR1 SEHNR and CDR2 FQNEAQ (reference sequence). The CDR3: CASSLEEYEQYF.

This clonotype registers large by frequency. V is TRBV20-1 and J is TRBJ2-7; TCRdb's D call of TRBD1 is untestable without DNA. Germline assignment: CDR1 DFQATT and CDR2 SNEGSKA (reference sequence). This CDR3 spans 13 amino acids. The CDR3 is CSAPQESSYEQYF.

This clonotype ranks as large in terms of frequency. V usage is TRBV9 and J usage is TRBJ1-4; TCRdb designates TRBD1, a call that cannot be tested without DNA. Germline lookup yields CDR1 SGDLS and CDR2 YYNGEE. The CDR3 length is 15 residues. The CDR3 region is CASSVGGVNAGKLFF.

According to its frequency, this clonotype is medium-sized. This chain joins TRBV2 and TRBJ2-3; TCRdb's D call of TRBD2 is untestable without DNA. The CDR3 is 15 residues long. The germline V gene has CDR1 SNHLY and CDR2 FYNNEI. CDR3 sequence: CARSGTSGDADTQYF.

This clonotype ranks as large in terms of frequency. The V and J genes are TRBV4-2 and TRBJ2-4; TCRdb proposes TRBD2, but this gene call is untestable without DNA. CDR1 LGHNA and CDR2 YNFKEQ come from the germline V gene. The CDR3 spans 16 residues. CDR3: CASSQVAGGVGNIQYF.

This clonotype ranks as medium-sized in terms of frequency. The chain carries TRBV27 and TRBJ1-2; with no DNA, the TCRdb D assignment of TRBD1 cannot be verified. This CDR3 spans 12 amino acids. CDR1 and CDR2 from the germline V gene are MNHEY and SMNVEV (reference sequence). The CDR3 spells CAIRQGAGGYTF.

This clonotype registers medium-sized by frequency. The CDR3 loop reads CASSQTSGGVNEQFF. The chain carries TRBV6-4 and TRBJ2-1; the D call of TRBD2 rests on TCRdb alone, since no DNA is present to check it. The CDR3 runs 15 residues. From germline, CDR1 is MRHNA and CDR2 SNTAGT.

Its frequency marks this clonotype as large (0.1 to 1%). V gene TRBV4-3 combines with J gene TRBJ1-1; TCRdb's D call of TRBD1 is untestable without DNA. The CDR3 contains 13 residues. Germline lookup yields CDR1 LGHNA and CDR2 YSLEER. This chain's CDR3 is CASSQDGGGGAFF.

By frequency, this clonotype registers medium-sized. The chain has TRBV7-9 and TRBJ2-5; no DNA is available, so the TRBD1 call from TCRdb remains unchecked. The CDR3 has 14 residues. The germline gives CDR1 SEHNR, CDR2 FQNEAQ (reference sequence). CDR3 amino acids: CASSLVSGRETQYF.

This chain links TRBV11-3 with TRBJ2-2. The length of the CDR3 is 13 residues. The germline gives CDR1 SGHNT, CDR2 YENEEA. The CDR3 protein is CASSLAATGELFF.

In terms of frequency, this clonotype is medium-sized. The rearrangement joins TRBV4-2 to TRBJ2-3. The CDR3 consists of 15 residues. Germline CDR1 LGHNA, CDR2 YNFKEQ. The CDR3 here is CASSQAELFTDTQYF.

By frequency, this clonotype is medium-sized. The chain recombines TRBV6-4 with TRBJ2-2; there is no DNA to check the TCRdb D call of TRBD1. The CDR3 length is 15 residues. Germline CDR1 reads MRHNA; CDR2 reads SNTAGT. The CDR3 reads CASSDGRGATGELFF.

This clonotype is called medium-sized based on its frequency. This chain connects TRBV7-8 to TRBJ2-3; TCRdb names TRBD1, which stays unverified in the absence of DNA. The CDR3 covers 15 residues. Germline V gene sequence: CDR1 SGHVS, CDR2 FQNEAQ. CDR3 sequence: CASSYGGRHTDTQYF.

This clonotype is called medium-sized based on its frequency. This sequence joins TRBV20-1 and TRBJ1-2; TCRdb proposes TRBD1, but this gene call is untestable without DNA. CDR3 length: 14 residues. Germline CDR1 reads DFQATT; CDR2 reads SNEGSKA (reference sequence). The CDR3 region is CSAQTQGVNYGYTF.

This clonotype shows up as large by frequency. The V and J genes are TRBV7-3 and TRBJ1-1; TCRdb designates TRBD1, a call that cannot be tested without DNA. The germline V gene has CDR1 SGHTA and CDR2 FQGTGA. The CDR3 loop spans 14 amino acids. The CDR3 reads CASSPDRGNTEAFF.

By frequency, this clonotype is medium-sized. The J gene is TRBJ2-5, the V gene TRBV11-3. The length of the CDR3 is 15 residues. CDR1 and CDR2 (germline): SGHNT, YENEEA. The CDR3 here is CASSLGLGGGETQYF.

This clonotype is called large (0.1 to 1%) based on its frequency. This chain links TRBV20-1 with TRBJ1-6. This CDR3 contains 16 residues. Germline CDR1 reads DFQATT; CDR2 reads SNEGSKA (reference sequence). CDR3 sequence reads: CSARDDRGSYNSPLHF.

Frequency places this clonotype as large. The genes are TRBV7-2 and TRBJ2-7; the TRBD2 assignment by TCRdb is unverifiable without DNA. Looked up from germline, CDR1 is SGHTA and CDR2 is FQGNSA. The CDR3 covers 15 residues. CDR3 in amino acids: CASSLTSGDLYEQYF.

Measured by frequency, this clonotype is large (0.1 to 1%). This chain connects TRBV10-3 to TRBJ1-2. Germline V gene data show CDR1 as ENHRY and CDR2 as SYGVKD. CDR3 length: 12 residues. The CDR3 is CAIMDSNYGYTF.